A selection of T cell receptor beta chains follows, all from one sample in a study of cytomegalovirus exposure and HLA in healthy donors. Profiled with immunoSEQ multiplex PCR; TCRdb holds only in-frame clones, not every one. The sample records about 140,000 clones, about 80% being singletons. The sample taken for sequencing was PBMCs. The receptors were gathered from a male donor in good health and CMV-seropositive. CDR3s include the opening cysteine and the closing phenylalanine or tryptophan. A D gene is named only where the DNA matches it firmly. The size field is filled for only some rows; it gives once, few, many or a size class.

D: -; size: once; V: TRBV4-3; length: 15; J: TRBJ1-2; CDR3: CASSQVLGLVYGYTF; DNA: TGCGCCAGCAGCCAAGTGCTGGGGCTTGTCTATGGCTACACCTTC
D: -; size: -; V: TRBV7-3; length: 13; J: TRBJ2-1; CDR3: CASSLSHYNEQFF; DNA: TGTGCCAGCAGCTTATCCCATTACAATGAGCAGTTCTTC
D: TRBD2; size: once; V: TRBV28; length: 15; J: TRBJ2-1; CDR3: CASSLRTSQYNEQFF; DNA: TGTGCCAGCAGCCTGAGGACTAGTCAGTACAATGAGCAGTTCTTC
D: -; size: -; V: TRBV19; length: 11; J: TRBJ1-2; CDR3: CASGGNYGYTF; DNA: TGTGCCAGTGGCGGCAACTATGGCTACACCTTC
D: -; size: -; V: TRBV27; length: 14; J: TRBJ2-2; CDR3: CASSVQGGTGELFF; DNA: TGTGCCAGCAGTGTACAGGGTGGCACCGGGGAGCTGTTTTTT
D: TRBD1; size: -; V: TRBV19; length: 16; J: TRBJ2-1; CDR3: CASSIPGQPFYNEQFF; DNA: TGTGCCAGTAGTATACCGGGACAGCCGTTCTACAATGAGCAGTTCTTC
D: TRBD1; size: -; V: TRBV27; length: 13; J: TRBJ1-2; CDR3: CASSYQGADGYTF; DNA: TGTGCCAGCAGTTACCAGGGGGCGGATGGCTACACCTTC
D: TRBD1; size: -; V: TRBV10-3; length: 16; J: TRBJ2-1; CDR3: CAIGTGAFSSYNEQFF; DNA: TGTGCCATTGGGACAGGGGCCTTTAGCTCCTACAATGAGCAGTTCTTC
D: TRBD1; size: -; V: TRBV19; length: 14; J: TRBJ1-3; CDR3: CASSRGQAGNTIYF; DNA: TGTGCCAGTAGTAGAGGACAGGCTGGAAACACCATATATTTT
D: -; size: few; V: TRBV6-6; length: 14; J: TRBJ2-3; CDR3: CASSEDWAGDTQYF; DNA: TGTGCCAGCAGCGAGGACTGGGCCGGAGATACGCAGTATTTT
D: -; size: few; V: TRBV29-1; length: 14; J: TRBJ2-1; CDR3: CSVGGRGDYNEQFF; DNA: TGCAGCGTTGGAGGCAGGGGGGACTACAATGAGCAGTTCTTC
D: -; size: -; V: TRBV5-5; length: 16; J: TRBJ2-5; CDR3: CASSFTLGLSQETQYF; DNA: TGTGCCAGCAGCTTCACCCTCGGACTATCTCAAGAGACCCAGTACTTC
D: TRBD1; size: -; V: TRBV2; length: 13; J: TRBJ1-1; CDR3: CASRYRGNTEAFF; DNA: TGTGCCAGCAGATACAGGGGGAACACTGAAGCTTTCTTT
D: TRBD1; size: -; V: TRBV6-6; length: 15; J: TRBJ1-5; CDR3: CASSLTGGFGQPQHF; DNA: TGTGCCAGCAGTCTAACAGGGGGCTTCGGTCAGCCCCAGCATTTT
D: TRBD2; size: -; V: TRBV7-4; length: 16; J: TRBJ2-1; CDR3: CASSPPGTSVYNEQFF; DNA: TGTGCCAGCAGCCCCCCTGGGACTAGCGTATACAATGAGCAGTTCTTC
D: -; size: few; V: TRBV6-5; length: 15; J: TRBJ2-1; CDR3: CASSYSQGEYNEQFF; DNA: TGTGCCAGCAGTTACTCGCAGGGCGAATACAATGAGCAGTTCTTC
D: TRBD2; size: -; V: TRBV5-1; length: 15; J: TRBJ2-5; CDR3: CASSNRGGFEETQYF; DNA: TGCGCCAGCAGCAATCGGGGGGGCTTCGAAGAGACCCAGTACTTC
D: TRBD1; size: -; V: TRBV5-1; length: 14; J: TRBJ1-1; CDR3: CASSRDSLNTEAFF; DNA: TGCGCCAGCAGCCGGGACAGCTTAAACACTGAAGCTTTCTTT
D: TRBD1; size: -; V: TRBV6-1; length: 15; J: TRBJ2-2; CDR3: CASGPGQGTTGELFF; DNA: TGTGCCAGCGGGCCGGGACAGGGTACGACCGGGGAGCTGTTTTTT
D: -; size: -; V: TRBV11-2; length: 14; J: TRBJ1-3; CDR3: CASSLVPIGNTIYF; DNA: TGTGCCAGCAGCTTAGTCCCCATTGGAAACACCATATATTTT
D: -; size: -; V: TRBV2; length: 13; J: TRBJ1-1; CDR3: CASSADMNTEAFF; DNA: TGTGCCAGCAGTGCGGACATGAACACTGAAGCTTTCTTT
D: -; size: -; V: TRBV27; length: 17; J: TRBJ1-3; CDR3: CASRIDRHRYSGNTIYF; DNA: TGTGCCAGCAGAATTGACAGACACCGATACTCTGGAAACACCATATATTTT
D: -; size: -; V: TRBV4-2; length: 19; J: TRBJ2-6; CDR3: CASSQGLTGRYSGANVLTF; DNA: TGTGCCAGCAGCCAAGGACTCACAGGCAGGTACTCTGGGGCCAACGTCCTGACTTTC